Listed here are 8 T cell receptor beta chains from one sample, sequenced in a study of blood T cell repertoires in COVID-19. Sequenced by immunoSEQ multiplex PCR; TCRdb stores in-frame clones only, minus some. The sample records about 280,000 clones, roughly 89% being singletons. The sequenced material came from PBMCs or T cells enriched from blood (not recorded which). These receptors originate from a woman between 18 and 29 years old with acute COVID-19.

As DNA, the CDR3 is TGTGCCAGCACCTCAAGACAGGGAGGAGAGACCCAGTACTTC. Translation gives CASTSRQGGETQYF. The chain links TRBV25-1 to TRBJ2-5; TRBD1 might be the D (7 bases). The CDR3 totals 14 residues. The ends were cut back, 7 bases at V and 4 bases at J, with 16 bases in the middle. Germline V gene lookup returns CDR1 MGHDK and CDR2 SYGVNS.

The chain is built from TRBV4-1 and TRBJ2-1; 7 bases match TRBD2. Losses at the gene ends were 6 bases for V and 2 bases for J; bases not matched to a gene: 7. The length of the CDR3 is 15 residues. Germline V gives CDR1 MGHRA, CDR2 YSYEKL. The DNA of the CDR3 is TGCGCCAGCAGTCCTGGCGGGAGCACCTACAATGAGCAGTTCTTC. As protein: CASSPGGSTYNEQFF.

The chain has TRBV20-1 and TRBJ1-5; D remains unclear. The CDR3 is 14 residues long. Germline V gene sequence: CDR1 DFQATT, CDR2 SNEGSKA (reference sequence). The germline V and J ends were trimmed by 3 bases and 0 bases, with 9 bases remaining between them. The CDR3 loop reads CSASDLNSNQPQHF. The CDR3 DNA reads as TGCAGTGCTAGTGACCTAAATAGCAATCAGCCCCAGCATTTT.

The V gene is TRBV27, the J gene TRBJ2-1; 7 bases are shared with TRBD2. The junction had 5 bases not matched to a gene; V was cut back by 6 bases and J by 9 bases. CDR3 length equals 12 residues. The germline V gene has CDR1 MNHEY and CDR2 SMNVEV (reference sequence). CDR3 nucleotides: TGTGCCAGCAGCGGAGCGGGAAGTGAGCAGTTCTTC. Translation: CASSGAGSEQFF.

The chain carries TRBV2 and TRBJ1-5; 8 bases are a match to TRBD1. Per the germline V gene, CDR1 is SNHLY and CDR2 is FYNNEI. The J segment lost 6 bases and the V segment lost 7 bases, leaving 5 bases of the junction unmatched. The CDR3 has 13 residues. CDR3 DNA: TGTGCCAGCAATCCACAGGGGGGTCAGCCCCAGCATTTT. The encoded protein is CASNPQGGQPQHF.

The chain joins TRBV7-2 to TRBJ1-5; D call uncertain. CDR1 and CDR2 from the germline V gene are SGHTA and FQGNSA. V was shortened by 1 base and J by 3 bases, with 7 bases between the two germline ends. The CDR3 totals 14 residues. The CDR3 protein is CASSLGADNQPQHF. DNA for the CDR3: TGTGCCAGCAGCTTAGGGGCAGACAATCAGCCCCAGCATTTT.

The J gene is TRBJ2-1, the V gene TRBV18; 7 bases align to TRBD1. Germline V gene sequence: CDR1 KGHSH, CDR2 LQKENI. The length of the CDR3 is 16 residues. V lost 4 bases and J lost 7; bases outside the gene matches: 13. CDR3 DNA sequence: TGTGCCAGCTCACTCGCGTGGGGACAGAGGATTAATGAGCAGTTCTTC. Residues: CASSLAWGQRINEQFF.

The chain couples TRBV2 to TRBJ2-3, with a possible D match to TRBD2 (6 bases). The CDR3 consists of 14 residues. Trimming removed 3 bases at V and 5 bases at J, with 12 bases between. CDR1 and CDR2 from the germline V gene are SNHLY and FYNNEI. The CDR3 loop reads CASSDRRGIDTQYF. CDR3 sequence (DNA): TGTGCCAGCAGTGACCGGAGGGGTATAGATACGCAGTATTTT.